This T cell receptor (beta chain) was obtained from a study of blood T cell repertoires in COVID-19. For the study at large: Material from acute and convalescent COVID-19 was sourced from the United States, Italy and Spain. Nucleic acid was either cDNA or gDNA, and it came from T cells, B-cell-depleted T cells, or PBMCs.

As handled by the study authors: Amplifying reference gene primers gave estimates of nucleated cell counts. Here immunoSEQ multiplex PCR was the method, and the copy in TCRdb shows in-frame clones only, minus some. The V and J calls and clone size were taken over from that table, and D and trimming were inferred from the DNA. Here the sample spans 270,000 or so clones, about 83% being singletons. Germline V gives CDR1 KGHDR, CDR2 SFDVKD. The CDR3 contains 17 residues. Unmatched junction bases numbered 7, after V lost 4 bases and J lost 0 bases. Sequenced input: peripheral blood. The rearrangement uses TRBV24-1 and TRBJ2-2; TRBD2 matches 7 bases. This TCR was recovered from a woman aged 50 to 60 who had recovered from COVID-19. The DNA for the CDR3 is TGTGCCACCAGTGAGCGGCTAGCGGACGCGAACACCGGGGAGCTGTTTTTT. Protein sequence: CATSERLADANTGELFF.